These 25 T cell receptor beta chains came from one sample sequenced in a study of early T cells in non-severe SARS-CoV-2 infection. Via MiXCR, TCRdb re-called the 5' RACE reads, giving one row per CDR3 protein. The data hold about 39,000 distinct CDR3 sequences, with over 6% observed a single time. The sequenced sample was whole blood. The receptors stem from an adult who was a healthcare worker with PCR-confirmed SARS-CoV-2 infection or an uninfected control (not recorded which).

This clonotype came up once. This rearrangement joins TRBV5-6 to TRBJ2-4, with TRBD1 as a possible D gene (6 bases). Germline V gives CDR1 SGHDT, CDR2 YYEEEE. Trimming took off 1 base at V and 3 bases at J, with 11 bases between the two ends. The length of the CDR3 is 15 residues. The chain's CDR3 is CASSLQGFGKNIQYF. In DNA form, the CDR3 reads TGTGCCAGCAGCTTGCAGGGGTTCGGCAAAAACATTCAGTACTTC.

This clonotype was seen a few times. The chain carries TRBV10-1 and TRBJ2-7, with 9 bases that match TRBD1. CDR1 is WNHNN, CDR2 SYGVQD, per germline (reference sequence). The CDR3 extends over 14 amino acids. Trimming took 6 bases from V and 1 from J; bases not matched to a gene: 4. The CDR3 here is CASSSGTGSYEQYF. CDR3 bases: TGCGCCAGCAGCTCCGGGACAGGGTCCTACGAGCAGTACTTC.

The CDR3 loop reads CSVDLLADNTGELFF. The CDR3, as DNA: TGCAGCGTTGACCTACTGGCAGATAACACCGGGGAGCTGTTTTTT. The chain uses TRBV29-1 and TRBJ2-2, with D hard to call. CDR1 is SQVTM, CDR2 ANQGSEA, per germline. The CDR3 is 15 residues long. V was shortened by 3 bases and J by 2 bases, with 13 bases between the two germline ends.

This clonotype was seen many times. This rearrangement joins TRBV20-1 to TRBJ2-5; D is undetermined. The CDR3 covers 11 residues. The germline CDR1 and CDR2 sequences are DFQATT and SNEGSKA (reference sequence). The V gene lost 6 bases and the J gene lost 3 bases, with 8 bases spanning the gap. This chain's CDR3 is CSAIPKETQYF. CDR3 coding DNA: TGCAGTGCCATCCCTAAAGAGACCCAGTACTTC.

The gene calls are TRBV27 and TRBJ1-5; TRBD1 matches at 10 bases. Germline CDR1 is MNHEY and CDR2 is SMNVEV (reference sequence). CDR3 size: 16 residues. The ends lost 5 bases at V and 2 bases at J; junction bases unmatched: 6. As DNA, the CDR3 is TGTGCCAGCAGTCATTATGGGACAGGGGGCAATCAGCCCCAGCATTTT. Translating gives CASSHYGTGGNQPQHF.

V and J are TRBV12-3 or TRBV12-4 and TRBJ2-7, with unresolved D. Between the trimmed V and J ends, which lost 3 bases and 6 bases, there was a span of 6 bases. The CDR3 is 11 residues long. DNA of the CDR3: TGTGCCAGCAGTTTGGGTACCGAGCAGTACTTC. Translating gives CASSLGTEQYF.

The rearrangement uses TRBV29-1 and TRBJ1-3; TRBD1 is a possible D gene (5 bases). The ends were cut back, 4 bases at V and 4 bases at J, with 11 bases in the middle. This CDR3 is 13 amino acids long. The germline V gene encodes CDR1 SQVTM and CDR2 ANQGSEA. The CDR3 sequence: CSVVSGDGNTIYF. CDR3 DNA: TGCAGCGTTGTTTCGGGGGACGGAAACACCATATATTTT.

A remark on this clonotype: Mismatch with germline at one junction end may stem from a read error. CDR3 bases: TGTGCTAGCAGAACAGGACGACTAGCGACCTACAATGAGCAGTTCTTC. Its translation is CASRTGRLATYNEQFF. The genes are TRBV7-7 and TRBJ2-1, with 8 bases lining up with TRBD2. Germline V gene lookup returns CDR1 SSHAT and CDR2 FNYEAQ (reference sequence). CDR3 length: 16 amino acids.

The CDR3 DNA reads as TGTGCCAGCAGCTTGCTTCAGGAATGGACTGAAGCTTTCTTT. Translation gives CASSLLQEWTEAFF. The rearrangement joins TRBV5-4 to TRBJ1-1; D remains unclear. Trimming shortened V by 1 base and J by 5 bases, and 12 bases separated the two germline ends. There are 14 residues in the CDR3. Germline CDR1 and CDR2: SGHNT and YYREEE (reference sequence).

This clonotype has a count of ten or more. The chain uses TRBV6-6 and TRBJ1-1; 7 positions match TRBD1. V trimming: 6 bases; J trimming: 6 bases; junction bases outside the gene matches: 10. The germline CDR1 and CDR2 sequences are MNHNY and SVGAGI (reference sequence). The CDR3 spans 14 residues. The CDR3 region has the DNA TGTGCCAGCAGACCTGACAGGGCATCTCCTGAAGCTTTCTTT. Amino acids: CASRPDRASPEAFF.

This clonotype has a single count. This chain connects TRBV20-1 to TRBJ1-1; D possibly corresponds to TRBD1 (5 bases). Germline CDR1 DFQATT, CDR2 SNEGSKA (reference sequence). Trimming stripped 8 bases from V and 3 bases from J, with 10 bases between. CDR3 length: 11 residues. CDR3 amino acids: CSPDRYTEAFF. As DNA, the CDR3 is TGCAGTCCTGACAGATACACTGAAGCTTTCTTT.

The chain links TRBV19 to TRBJ2-6; D not certain. The V gene lost 4 bases and the J gene lost 4 bases, with 8 bases spanning the gap. The CDR3 is 14 residues long. Germline V gene data show CDR1 as LNHDA and CDR2 as SQIVND (reference sequence). CDR3 region: CASSTLSGANVLTF. CDR3 nucleotide sequence: TGTGCCAGTAGTACCTTGTCCGGGGCCAACGTCCTGACTTTC.

The chain has TRBV20-1 and TRBJ2-7; TRBD2 aligns across 13 bases. Germline loops: CDR1 DFQATT, CDR2 SNEGSKA (reference sequence). The CDR3 contains 13 residues. V shed 5 bases and J 6 bases; nucleotides not matched to a gene: 4. The CDR3 DNA reads TGCAGTGCTGGCGGACTAGCGGGGGCCGAGCAGTACTTC. Translated, it gives CSAGGLAGAEQYF.

The J gene is TRBJ2-1, the V gene TRBV6-6; 7 nucleotides agree with TRBD1. The CDR3 is 15 amino acids. V lost 6 bases and J lost 6; bases outside the gene matches: 11. Germline V CDR1 and CDR2: MNHNY, SVGAGI (reference sequence). The CDR3 nucleotides read TGTGCCAGCAGATCCACCGGGACAGCTGCCAATGAGCAGTTCTTC. Amino acids: CASRSTGTAANEQFF.

This clonotype was observed a handful of times. This rearrangement joins TRBV7-6 to TRBJ2-2; D is unclear. V lost 5 bases and J lost 6, with 10 bases in between. Germline lookup yields CDR1 SGHVS and CDR2 FNYEAQ. This CDR3 comprises 13 residues. DNA for the CDR3: TGTGCCAGCAGCGGGGTACGGTCCGGGGAGCTGTTTTTT. It specifies CASSGVRSGELFF. Full variable domain (remainder filled in from reference TRBV7-6 and TRBJ2-2): GAGVSQSPRYKVTKRGQDVALRCDPISGHVSLYWYRQALGQGPEFLTYFNYEAQQDKSGLPNDRFSAERPEGSISTLTIQRTEQRDSAMYRCASSGVRSGELFFGEGSRLTVL.

At least ten counts were recorded for this clonotype. CDR3 in DNA: TGCAGTGCTAGGGCCCCGGGACAGGGGACTAACTATGGCTACACCTTC. This translates into CSARAPGQGTNYGYTF. The chain combines TRBV20-1 with TRBJ1-2; 10 bases are shared with TRBD1. Trimming at V came to 3 bases and at J to 0 bases, leaving 7 bases not matched to a gene. CDR1 and CDR2 from the germline V gene are DFQATT and SNEGSKA (reference sequence). The CDR3 runs to 16 residues.

This clonotype was counted ten times or more. The chain uses TRBV29-1 and TRBJ2-1, with 8 nucleotides matching TRBD1. The junction had 6 bases not matched to a gene; V was cut back by 7 bases and J by 7 bases. The CDR3 contains 12 residues. Germline V gives CDR1 SQVTM, CDR2 ANQGSEA. The CDR3 DNA sequence: TGCAGCGGGACAGGGATATCGAATGAGCAGTTCTTC. Translating gives CSGTGISNEQFF.

This rearrangement joins TRBV20-1 to TRBJ2-1; D is perhaps TRBD1 or TRBD2 (6 bases each). The CDR3 contains 14 residues. The germline gives CDR1 DFQATT, CDR2 SNEGSKA (reference sequence). Trimming cost V 1 base and J 5 bases, with 12 bases left between them. The chain's CDR3 is CSARAAGGNNEQFF. In DNA, the CDR3 is TGCAGTGCTAGAGCCGCCGGGGGCAACAATGAGCAGTTCTTC.

This clonotype was recorded at least ten times. The chain couples TRBV29-1 to TRBJ1-1; maybe TRBD1 (5 bases). The CDR3 has 14 amino acids. V dropped 4 bases and J dropped 5 bases, with 17 bases sitting between them. From germline, CDR1 is SQVTM and CDR2 ANQGSEA. CDR3 nucleotides: TGCAGCGTTGTAGTGTCAGGGCGCGGGACTGAAGCTTTCTTT. Protein: CSVVVSGRGTEAFF.

This clonotype is categorized as medium-sized. The chain has TRBV12-3 or TRBV12-4 and TRBJ2-3, with D hard to call. Trimming stripped 2 bases from V and 2 bases from J, with 14 bases between. The CDR3 is 16 residues long. The CDR3 spells CASSLNTAAHTDTQYF. CDR3 coding DNA: TGTGCCAGCAGTTTAAATACAGCCGCTCACACAGATACGCAGTATTTT.

At least ten counts were recorded for this clonotype. The rearrangement links TRBV2 to TRBJ1-6, with 8 positions matching TRBD1. V was clipped by 8 bases and J by 8 bases; unmatched bases: 14. CDR1 and CDR2 from the germline V gene are SNHLY and FYNNEI. The CDR3 is made up of 16 amino acids. CDR3 nucleotides: TGTGCCAGCTTCCAAGCCCCAGGACAGGGTGATTCACCCCTCCACTTT. Protein sequence: CASFQAPGQGDSPLHF.

In this sample, this clonotype turned up many times. The J gene is TRBJ2-3, the V gene TRBV20-1, with D perhaps matching TRBD1 (5 bases). CDR3 length equals 12 residues. CDR1 DFQATT and CDR2 SNEGSKA come from the germline V gene (reference sequence). V was cut by 3 bases and J by 3 bases, with 7 bases left in between. The CDR3 sequence: CSARTVTDTQYF. The CDR3 region has the DNA TGCAGTGCTAGGACAGTAACAGATACGCAGTATTTT.

This clonotype was detected a few times. The chain is built from TRBV29-1 and TRBJ2-3; possible D gene TRBD2, 6 bases. Per germline, CDR1 SQVTM and CDR2 ANQGSEA. Trimming stripped 7 bases from V and 5 bases from J, with 19 bases between. The CDR3 contains 14 residues. The CDR3 nucleotides read TGCAGCGCTGTTGGCTCGGGGGTCGGAGATACGCAGTATTTT. This gives the protein CSAVGSGVGDTQYF.

This clonotype was detected a few times. Here the CDR3 DNA reads TGTGCCAGCAGCTCCACGACCAGCACAGATACGCAGTATTTT. This translates into CASSSTTSTDTQYF. The chain carries TRBV7-2 and TRBJ2-3, with D hard to call. V lost 4 bases, J lost 0 bases, and 8 bases lay in between. CDR1 is SGHTA and CDR2 is FQGNSA in the germline V gene. The CDR3 sequence is 14 residues long.

This clonotype was seen a handful of times. This chain links TRBV14 with TRBJ2-2; tentative D call: TRBD1 (5 bases). The CDR3 length is 17 residues. Trimming took 0 bases from V and 1 from J, leaving 12 bases between them. The germline V gene has CDR1 SGHDN and CDR2 FVKESK. The DNA for the CDR3 is TGTGCCAGCAGCCAAGATCAGGACACCCGGAACACCGGGGAGCTGTTTTTT. The encoded protein is CASSQDQDTRNTGELFF.